Below, 32 T cell receptor beta chains from the same sample are listed, as sequenced in a study of identical twins. One entry per CDR3 protein results from TCRdb running MiXCR on the 5' RACE reads. Seen here are around 230,000 distinct CDR3 sequences, approximately 5.9% observed once, and the top ten hold about 15%. These data also formed part of another study, on T cells expressing NK-cell markers.

The specimen was CD8+ T cells sorted from blood. These receptors all come from a woman aged 18-29 years in good health.

The genes are TRBV12-3 or TRBV12-4 and TRBJ2-3; D unresolved. V was trimmed by 2 bases and J by 4 bases, leaving 13 bases between them. The CDR3 spans 15 residues. The CDR3 nucleotides are TGTGCCAGCAGTTTAAGGCCTCTACCCCCAGATACGCAGTATTTT. It encodes CASSLRPLPPDTQYF.

This clonotype was counted between two and nine times. This chain links TRBV15 with TRBJ2-2; TRBD1 matches at 8 bases. CDR3 length: 16 residues. V was pared by 3 bases and J by 2 bases, with 5 bases of the junction left unmatched. Looked up from germline, CDR1 is LNHNV and CDR2 is YYDKDF (reference sequence). CDR3 protein: CATSSAGTGNTGELFF. In DNA form, the CDR3 reads TGTGCCACCAGCAGCGCCGGGACAGGTAACACCGGGGAGCTGTTTTTT. Full variable domain (outside the CDR3, taken from reference TRBV15 and TRBJ2-2): DAMVIQNPRYQVTQFGKPVTLSCSQTLNHNVMYWYQQKSSQAPKLLFHYYDKDFNNEADTPDNFQSRRPNTSFCFLDIRSPGLGDTAMYLCATSSAGTGNTGELFFGEGSRLTVL.

A few counts support this clonotype. The V call is TRBV9, the J call TRBJ2-3; TRBD2 matches at 9 bases. The germline V gene has CDR1 SGDLS and CDR2 YYNGEE. The V segment lost 3 bases and the J segment 8 bases; nucleotides outside the gene matches: 10. This CDR3 has 15 residues. The CDR3 loop reads CASSDSGSPFGTQYF. In DNA, the CDR3 is TGTGCCAGCAGCGATAGCGGGAGCCCGTTCGGTACGCAGTATTTT.

This clonotype was counted at least ten times. The chain carries TRBV27 and TRBJ1-1; 8 nucleotides match TRBD1. Per germline, CDR1 MNHEY and CDR2 SMNVEV (reference sequence). V lost 5 bases to trimming and J lost 1 base; unmatched junction nucleotides: 6. This CDR3 spans 15 amino acids. CDR3 region: CASSRLQGGNTEAFF. The CDR3 region has the DNA TGTGCCAGCAGTCGCCTACAGGGGGGGAACACTGAAGCTTTCTTT.

The chain couples TRBV5-1 to TRBJ1-1, with D perhaps matching TRBD1 (5 bases). CDR1 SGHRS and CDR2 YFSETQ come from the germline V gene. The V end was cut by 7 bases, the J end by 8 bases, with 24 bases between. The CDR3 is made up of 15 amino acids. CDR3 sequence reads: CASSLAWMGEWEAFF. Here the CDR3 DNA reads TGCGCCAGCTCATTAGCTTGGATGGGGGAATGGGAAGCTTTCTTT.

The chain has TRBV20-1 and TRBJ1-1; D possibly corresponds to TRBD1 (5 bases). With 6 bases removed from V and 1 base from J, the gap between germline ends came to 12 bases. The CDR3 spans 13 residues. In germline, CDR1 is DFQATT, CDR2 SNEGSKA (reference sequence). The CDR3: CSAETATNTEAFF. In nucleotides, the CDR3 is TGCAGTGCGGAGACAGCGACGAACACTGAAGCTTTCTTT.

This clonotype has more than one count but fewer than ten. The chain carries TRBV18 and TRBJ1-1, with 9 bases aligning to TRBD1. The CDR3 loop spans 16 amino acids. With V trimmed by 4 bases and J by 5 bases, 11 bases remained unmatched. CDR1 and CDR2 (germline): KGHSH, LQKENI. The CDR3 DNA is TGTGCCAGCTCACTAAGAGAACAGGGGGCGAGGACTGAAGCTTTCTTT. Translation gives CASSLREQGARTEAFF.

The table lists this clonotype with many counts. V usage is TRBV7-2 and J usage is TRBJ1-1; D ambiguous. This CDR3 contains 14 residues. V lost 2 bases to trimming and J lost 2 bases, with 9 bases between them. CDR1 is SGHTA and CDR2 is FQGNSA in the germline V gene. Written as DNA, the CDR3 is TGTGCCAGCAGCTTAAGTTTGTCTAACACTGAAGCTTTCTTT. Its protein is CASSLSLSNTEAFF.

This clonotype turned up a few times. The DNA of the CDR3 is TGCAGTGTTTCACCTGCTACCTACGAGCAGTTCTTC. Its translation is CSVSPATYEQFF. V is TRBV20-1 and J is TRBJ2-7; no reliable D call. The J call is in doubt because the DNA end fits TRBJ2-1 better. CDR1 and CDR2 (germline): DFQATT, SNEGSKA (reference sequence). The CDR3 spans 12 residues.

At least ten counts were recorded for this clonotype. The V call is TRBV12-3 or TRBV12-4, the J call TRBJ2-1; no clear D gene. Deletions cut 2 bases from V and 6 bases from J, with 8 bases between. The CDR3 runs 13 residues. Here the CDR3 reads CASSLRASNEQFF. CDR3 bases: TGTGCCAGCAGTTTACGGGCCAGCAATGAGCAGTTCTTC.

The sample holds a few counts of this clonotype. CDR3 DNA sequence: TGTGCCAGCAGTGACCTGACTCTTATCAAAGACTATGGCTACACCTTC. Its protein is CASSDLTLIKDYGYTF. This chain connects TRBV12-3 or TRBV12-4 to TRBJ1-2; D unresolved. CDR3 length equals 16 residues. The V end was cut by 5 bases, the J end by 3 bases, with 19 bases between.

The chain has TRBV24-1 and TRBJ2-2; D unclear. This CDR3 has 13 residues. The V gene lost 9 bases and the J gene lost 1 base, with 8 bases spanning the gap. Germline-derived CDR1 and CDR2 are KGHDR and SFDVKD. The CDR3 loop reads CATSPGNTGELFF. The CDR3 DNA follows: TGTGCCACCTCGCCAGGGAACACCGGGGAGCTGTTTTTT.

This clonotype turned up a few times. V is TRBV5-8 and J is TRBJ2-3; 9 bases fit TRBD2. The V gene end was trimmed by 4 bases and the J gene end by 4 bases; junction bases not matched to a gene: 7. This CDR3 contains 15 residues. Germline V lookup: CDR1 SGHTS, CDR2 YDEGEE. DNA for the CDR3: TGTGCCAGCAGCCCCGGTACTAGCGGGCCAGATACGCAGTATTTT. As protein: CASSPGTSGPDTQYF.

This clonotype was seen ten or more times. The rearrangement links TRBV7-9 to TRBJ2-3, with 11 bases matching TRBD2. Germline V lookup: CDR1 SEHNR, CDR2 FQNEAQ (reference sequence). V was clipped by 5 bases and J by 2 bases; unmatched bases: 6. CDR3 size: 16 residues. Here the CDR3 reads CASSVTSGGLTDTQYF. The CDR3 DNA follows: TGTGCCAGCAGCGTCACTAGCGGGGGTCTCACAGATACGCAGTATTTT.

V and J are TRBV16 and TRBJ2-1; the match to TRBD2 covers 7 bases. The J segment lost 3 bases and the V segment lost 2 bases, leaving 7 bases of the junction unmatched. The CDR3 is 16 residues long. CDR1 is KGHSY and CDR2 is FQNENV in the germline V gene. In DNA form, the CDR3 reads TGTGCCAGCAGCCAAACTACTAGCGAGGGCTACAATGAGCAGTTCTTC. Its protein product is CASSQTTSEGYNEQFF.

This clonotype has a count of ten or more. This rearrangement joins TRBV12-3 or TRBV12-4 to TRBJ2-4; the match to TRBD1 covers 7 bases. V trimming: 4 bases; J trimming: 5 bases; junction bases outside the gene matches: 11. The CDR3 has 16 residues. This CDR3 reads CASSSGGPPGQNIQYF. Written as DNA, the CDR3 is TGTGCCAGCAGTTCAGGGGGTCCGCCCGGGCAAAACATTCAGTACTTC.

This clonotype was detected a few times. This chain uses TRBV28 with TRBJ2-2; D is perhaps TRBD2 (6 bases). Germline V CDR1 and CDR2: MDHEN, SYDVKM. The CDR3 length is 13 residues. Trimming left V 6 bases short and J 3 bases short, with 8 bases between. CDR3 coding DNA: TGTGCCAGCAGGGAGGGCCACACCGGGGAGCTGTTTTTT. Its protein is CASREGHTGELFF.

The genes are TRBV20-1 and TRBJ1-5, with D possibly being TRBD1 (6 bases). The CDR3 extends over 14 amino acids. The germline V gene has CDR1 DFQATT and CDR2 SNEGSKA (reference sequence). V dropped 3 bases and J dropped 5 bases, with 14 bases sitting between them. The CDR3 DNA sequence: TGCAGTGCTAGTTTCGGGACAAAAGATCAGCCCCAGCATTTT. Translation gives CSASFGTKDQPQHF.

This chain connects TRBV11-1 to TRBJ2-3; TRBD2 matches at 12 bases. Trimming cost V 5 bases and J 6 bases; bases outside gene matches: 15. Looked up from germline, CDR1 is SGHAT and CDR2 is FQDESV (reference sequence). The CDR3 extends over 18 amino acids. The CDR3 here is CASSLPSRLAGAGDTQYF. The CDR3 DNA reads as TGTGCCAGCAGCCTTCCAAGCCGACTAGCGGGGGCCGGGGATACGCAGTATTTT.

This clonotype occurred a few times. The V and J genes are TRBV6-1 and TRBJ2-7; D is undetermined. Per germline, CDR1 MNHNS and CDR2 SASEGT. CDR3 length: 15 residues. V lost 5 bases and J lost 2, with 16 bases in between. The CDR3 loop is CASSLAPERTYEQYF. The CDR3 DNA is TGTGCCAGCAGTCTTGCCCCCGAGAGGACCTACGAGCAGTACTTC.

This clonotype was counted between two and nine times. The chain recombines TRBV18 with TRBJ2-7, with D possibly being TRBD1 or TRBD2 (5 bases each). From germline, CDR1 is KGHSH and CDR2 LQKENI. The CDR3 totals 14 residues. Trimming removed 6 bases from V and 0 bases from J, with 12 bases in between. CDR3 DNA sequence: TGTGCCAGCTCCCCGGGACCAAGCTCCTACGAGCAGTACTTC. It translates to CASSPGPSSYEQYF.

This chain joins TRBV5-6 and TRBJ2-5, with TRBD2 identical over 9 bases. Germline values: CDR1 SGHDT, CDR2 YYEEEE. This CDR3 is built from 14 residues. The V gene end was trimmed by 7 bases and the J gene end by 1 base; junction bases not matched to a gene: 5. CDR3 protein: CASCSGGIQETQYF. CDR3 bases: TGTGCCAGCTGCAGCGGGGGGATCCAAGAGACCCAGTACTTC.

This clonotype was seen a handful of times. This chain joins TRBV9 and TRBJ1-1; D might be TRBD1 (6 bases). Germline-derived CDR1 and CDR2 are SGDLS and YYNGEE. The CDR3 is 15 amino acids. V lost 0 bases and J 5 bases, leaving 14 bases between the germline ends. The CDR3 protein is CASSVGGGGPTEAFF. The CDR3 DNA is TGTGCCAGCAGCGTAGGGGGAGGGGGACCTACTGAAGCTTTCTTT.

The table lists this clonotype with a few counts. This chain connects TRBV14 to TRBJ1-1; D remains unclear. The V end was cut by 8 bases, the J end by 1 base, with 8 bases between. This CDR3 spans 12 amino acids. CDR1 is SGHDN and CDR2 is FVKESK in the germline V gene. As DNA, the CDR3 is TGTGCCAGCGCTGACCGGAACACTGAAGCTTTCTTT. Its protein is CASADRNTEAFF.

The chain uses TRBV4-3 and TRBJ2-7; D assignment may be TRBD1 or TRBD2 (5 bases each). The CDR3 length is 16 residues. In germline, CDR1 is LGHNA, CDR2 YSLEER. The V gene lost 2 bases and the J gene lost 3 bases, with 17 bases spanning the gap. This CDR3 is CASSQWGIRSYYEQYF. The CDR3 DNA reads TGCGCCAGCAGCCAATGGGGGATTCGCAGCTACTACGAGCAGTACTTC.

This clonotype was seen only a few times. Here the CDR3 DNA reads TGCAGTGCTCCAAACAGTGGACAGGGCCCTTACGAGCAGTACTTC. This sequence encodes CSAPNSGQGPYEQYF. The rearrangement joins TRBV20-1 to TRBJ2-7; 8 bases line up with TRBD1. This CDR3 contains 15 residues. The germline V gene has CDR1 DFQATT and CDR2 SNEGSKA (reference sequence). With 5 bases clipped from V and 4 bases from J, the junction kept 13 bases outside the gene matches.

This clonotype was counted only a few times. The chain carries TRBV4-2 and TRBJ2-1; 7 positions agree with TRBD2. This CDR3 region has 17 residues. CDR1 and CDR2 (germline): LGHNA, YNFKEQ. Trimming at V came to 0 bases and at J to 0 bases, leaving 5 bases not matched to a gene. The CDR3: CASSQDGRGSSYNEQFF. CDR3 in DNA: TGTGCCAGCAGCCAAGATGGGCGGGGGAGCTCCTACAATGAGCAGTTCTTC.

V is TRBV20-1 and J is TRBJ2-1; possibly TRBD1 or TRBD2 for D (5 bases each). The CDR3 runs 10 residues. Germline lookup yields CDR1 DFQATT and CDR2 SNEGSKA (reference sequence). The ends were cut back, 6 bases at V and 10 bases at J, with 10 bases in the middle. CDR3: CSAPWGEQFF. As DNA, the CDR3 is TGCAGTGCCCCGTGGGGGGAGCAGTTCTTC.

V usage is TRBV9 and J usage is TRBJ2-7, with TRBD2 matching over 10 bases. CDR1 is SGDLS, CDR2 YYNGEE, per germline. CDR3 length: 15 residues. The V gene end was trimmed by 4 bases and the J gene end by 4 bases; junction bases not matched to a gene: 8. The CDR3: CASSPRLAGWYEQYF. DNA of the CDR3: TGTGCCAGCAGCCCGAGACTAGCGGGCTGGTACGAGCAGTACTTC.

This clonotype was observed many times. The rearrangement joins TRBV4-3 to TRBJ2-3, with 13 bases that match TRBD2. Germline V gene data show CDR1 as LGHNA and CDR2 as YSLEER. The J segment lost 1 base and the V segment lost 4 bases, leaving 8 bases of the junction unmatched. The CDR3 sequence is 18 residues long. CDR3: CASSPRTSGSEGTDTQYF. The CDR3 DNA sequence: TGCGCCAGCAGCCCGCGGACTAGCGGGAGTGAGGGCACAGATACGCAGTATTTT.

This clonotype occurred a few times. The V call is TRBV11-2, the J call TRBJ1-3; TRBD1 agrees at 8 bases. The CDR3 is made up of 17 amino acids. Losses at the gene ends were 3 bases for V and 2 bases for J; bases not matched to a gene: 9. From germline, CDR1 is SGHAT and CDR2 FQNNGV. CDR3 region: CASSFGTGRSAGNTIYF. For the CDR3, the DNA is TGTGCCAGCAGCTTTGGGACAGGACGTTCAGCTGGAAACACCATATATTTT.

This clonotype has ten or more counts. The rearrangement uses TRBV9 and TRBJ2-3; 9 nucleotides match TRBD2. Germline loops: CDR1 SGDLS, CDR2 YYNGEE. The CDR3 has 16 residues. The ends lost 0 bases at V and 3 bases at J; junction bases unmatched: 5. CDR3 sequence reads: CASSVGSGGLTDTQYF. The CDR3 DNA sequence: TGTGCCAGCAGCGTAGGCAGCGGGGGGTTAACAGATACGCAGTATTTT. Full variable domain (rest looked up from reference TRBV9 and TRBJ2-3): DSGVTQTPKHLITATGQRVTLRCSPRSGDLSVYWYQQSLDQGLQFLIQYYNGEERAKGNILERFSAQQFPDLHSELNLSSLELGDSALYFCASSVGSGGLTDTQYFGPGTRLTVL.